These 29 T cell receptor beta chains were sequenced from one sample in a study of tumor-infiltrating lymphocytes in primary liver carcinoma. Using a constant-region primer together with ProtoScript II reverse transcriptase, TCR beta cDNA was made from approximately 500 ng of total RNA. Libraries for TCR beta were built through three nested multiplex PCR rounds, which together made up a slightly modified ARM-PCR procedure. The study ran its first two PCR rounds for nine to eleven cycles each, using TRBV1-TRBV30 forward primers and a C-beta reverse primer. TCRdb re-derived calls from the multiplex PCR reads in MiXCR, one entry per CDR3 protein. The sample has more than 45,000 distinct CDR3 sequences, about 80% seen once. Co-extraction of RNA and DNA was performed on about 18-33 mg of unsorted bulk tissue. The sample comprised liver tumor tissue from sampling region 3. Subset meaning: tumor region T3, left-lateral pole. The receptors shown here come from a man between 35 and 55 years old with primary liver carcinoma and hepatitis B virus infection.

Note on this clonotype: One end of the junction varies from germline; a read error may be responsible. The V call is TRBV29-1, the J call TRBJ2-5, with TRBD2 matching over 7 bases. CDR3 length: 16 residues. CDR1 is SQVTM, CDR2 ANQGSEA, per germline. CDR3 sequence reads: CSVSWGRAAKVETQYF. Here the CDR3 DNA reads TGCAGCGTCTCTTGGGGGAGGGCCGCTAAGGTGGAGACCCAATACTTT.

The rearrangement joins TRBV11-2 to TRBJ1-4, with a tentative D call TRBD1 (6 bases). Per the germline V gene, CDR1 is SGHAT and CDR2 is FQNNGV. V was clipped by 0 bases and J by 15 bases, with 17 bases between them. The CDR3 runs 14 residues. The CDR3, as DNA: TGTGCCAGCAGCTTAGAGGTTGGGGGCGAAAGAGTGTTTTTT. Protein product: CASSLEVGGERVFF.

About this clonotype: This could be a read error, since a much larger clone is one nucleotide away. V gene TRBV24-1 combines with J gene TRBJ2-4, with TRBD1 as a possible D gene (6 bases). The CDR3 has 14 amino acids. Per germline, CDR1 KGHDR and CDR2 SFDVKD. Trimming took 4 bases from V and 10 from J, leaving 16 bases between them. The CDR3 DNA sequence: TGTGCCACCAGTGAACCCGGACAGAGGGGAATTCAGTACTTC. It is translated as CATSEPGQRGIQYF.

V and J are TRBV11-2 and TRBJ2-7; D is unresolved. The CDR3 spans 18 residues. V was trimmed by 11 bases and J by 1 base, leaving 30 bases between them. Germline CDR1 is SGHAT and CDR2 is FQNNGV. CDR3: CAGSLIDMGIGYSYEQYF. The DNA for the CDR3 is TGTGCCGGTAGCTTAATAGACATGGGGATAGGGTATTCCTACGAGCAGTACTTC.

With respect to this clonotype: The junction differs from germline at one of its ends, possibly a read error. The chain recombines TRBV29-1 with TRBJ2-3; D gene unclear. The CDR3 extends over 13 amino acids. Germline V gives CDR1 SQVTM, CDR2 ANQGSEA. The CDR3 DNA sequence: TGCAGCGTTGGTCCACCAGGCACAGATATGCAGTATTTT. This encodes CSVGPPGTDMQYF.

The rearrangement joins TRBV12-3 or TRBV12-4 to TRBJ2-3; 13 bases align to TRBD2. V shed 6 bases and J 4 bases; nucleotides not matched to a gene: 7. The CDR3 runs 16 residues. CDR3 residues: CASSRLAGGLSDTQYF. CDR3 nucleotides: TGTGCCAGCAGCCGACTAGCGGGAGGATTGTCAGATACGCAGTATTTT.

Comments on this clonotype: An end of the junction differs from the germline gene, which may be a read error. The V and J genes are TRBV6-5 and TRBJ2-1; 9 nucleotides align to TRBD2. CDR3 length: 14 amino acids. The germline V gene encodes CDR1 MNHEY and CDR2 SVGAGI. In DNA, the CDR3 is TGTGCCAGCAGTTACACTGGGACTAGCAGGGAGCAGATCTTC. Amino acids: CASSYTGTSREQIF.

This chain joins TRBV29-1 and TRBJ2-1, with a weak D call TRBD2 (6 bases). V was clipped by 7 bases and J by 13 bases, with 26 bases between them. Germline V CDR1 and CDR2: SQVTM, ANQGSEA. This CDR3 comprises 14 residues. The CDR3 DNA is TGCAGCGGATTGCCGGGACTGAGGGTGGACGAACAGTTCTTC. This gives the protein CSGLPGLRVDEQFF.

This clonotype is categorized as medium-sized (0.01 to 0.1%). The chain employs TRBV29-1 and TRBJ2-7, with 8 positions matching TRBD2. The germline gives CDR1 SQVTM, CDR2 ANQGSEA. The junction had 5 bases not matched to a gene; V was cut back by 3 bases and J by 4 bases. The CDR3 runs 13 residues. The CDR3 region has the DNA TGCAGCGTTGAGTCGGGACTAGGATACGAGCAGTACTTC. Encoded protein: CSVESGLGYEQYF.

The chain links TRBV12-3 or TRBV12-4 to TRBJ2-7; D possibly uses TRBD1 or TRBD2 (6 bases each). V was clipped by 3 bases and J by 13 bases, with 13 bases between them. CDR3 length: 11 residues. Here the CDR3 reads CASSLGGVHYF. The CDR3 region has the DNA TGTGCCAGCAGTTTGGGGGGCGTGCACTACTTC.

Of note for this clonotype: A much bigger clone sits one base away, suggesting this may be a read error. The gene calls are TRBV28 and TRBJ2-1; TRBD1 or TRBD2 may be the D gene (6 bases each). The germline gives CDR1 MDHEN, CDR2 SYDVKM. CDR3 length: 12 amino acids. V lost 6 bases, J lost 8 bases, and 11 bases lay in between. In DNA form, the CDR3 reads TGTGCCAGCAGGCCAGGGGAGGATGAGCAGTTCTTC. Its translation is CASRPGEDEQFF.

Comment on this clonotype: In this CDR3 the conserved last residue, phenylalanine or tryptophan, is missing, so a read error is likely. The gene calls are TRBV19 and TRBJ2-7; D gene unclear. This CDR3 contains 13 residues. Germline V gene lookup returns CDR1 LNHDA and CDR2 SQIVND (reference sequence). V was pared by 3 bases and J by 0 bases, with 6 bases between. As DNA, the CDR3 is TGTGCCAGTAGTATTGGACCCTCCTACGAGCAGTACTCC. Translated, it gives CASSIGPSYEQYS.

The sample holds one count of this clonotype. Its ends do not fully match the called genes, so a read error is possible. This chain joins TRBV11-2 and TRBJ2-2, with D tentatively TRBD1 (6 bases). CDR3 size: 19 residues. The germline gives CDR1 SGHAT, CDR2 FQNNGV. The DNA of the CDR3 is TGTGCCAGCAGCTTAGATCGAGGGGGAATGCACCCGAACACCTGGGAACTGTTTTTC. Protein sequence: CASSLDRGGMHPNTWELFF.

About this clonotype: The junction does not match germline at one end; this may be a read error. This CDR3 reads CASSYDVSSYNELFF. The DNA for the CDR3 is TGCGCCAGCAGCTACGACGTGAGCTCCTACAATGAGCTGTTCTTC. This chain uses TRBV5-1 with TRBJ2-1, with D unresolved. The CDR3 loop spans 15 amino acids. From germline, CDR1 is SGHRS and CDR2 YFSETQ.

Note on this clonotype: The conserved phenylalanine or tryptophan is not found at the CDR3 terminus, so this likely reflects a read error. CDR3: CSVGGRATETQYL. CDR3 DNA sequence: TGCAGCGTTGGTGGGAGGGCGACTGAGACCCAGTACTTA. The chain links TRBV29-1 to TRBJ2-5, with 7 bases that match TRBD2. The CDR3 is 13 residues long. Per germline, CDR1 SQVTM and CDR2 ANQGSEA. V shed 4 bases, J shed 5 bases, and the junction held 7 bases outside the gene matches.

The genes are TRBV30 and TRBJ2-6, with 8 positions matching TRBD1. The CDR3 contains 16 residues. Germline V gives CDR1 GTSNPN, CDR2 SVGIG (reference sequence). V shed 8 bases and J 2 bases; nucleotides not matched to a gene: 11. The DNA of the CDR3 is TGTGCCGGAAGGGACAGGACACCCGCTGGGGCCAACGTCCTGACTTTC. Its translation is CAGRDRTPAGANVLTF.

The sample holds one count of this clonotype. This chain uses TRBV10-1 with TRBJ2-5; possibly TRBD1 or TRBD2 for D (5 bases each). Trimming pared 2 bases from V and 5 bases from J, leaving 15 bases between. Looked up from germline, CDR1 is WNHNN and CDR2 is SYGVQD (reference sequence). CDR3 length equals 15 residues. The CDR3, as DNA: TGCGCCAGCAGTGAGAGGGACGGCCTCAGGGAGACCCAGTACTTC. Translation: CASSERDGLRETQYF.

A remark on this clonotype: One end of the junction fails to match germline, which may point to a read error. The rearrangement joins TRBV29-1 to TRBJ2-5, with a possible D match to TRBD2 (5 bases). This CDR3 comprises 12 residues. Germline V lookup: CDR1 SQVTM, CDR2 ANQGSEA. The CDR3 DNA follows: TGCAGGGTTGACGGACTCCAAGAGACCCAGCACTTC. Protein product: CRVDGLQETQHF.

This clonotype appeared once. This CDR3 is missing its conserved last phenylalanine or tryptophan, likely due to a read error. The chain recombines TRBV6-5 with TRBJ1-1; possibly TRBD1 for D (5 bases). CDR1 is MNHEY, CDR2 SVGAGI, per germline. The CDR3 has 16 amino acids. For the CDR3, the DNA is TGTGCCAGCAGTTACGCGGGACCCCGGGATGAGGCTGATGCTTTCCTT. This gives the protein CASSYAGPRDEADAFL.

The count of this clonotype is one. V usage is TRBV6-1 and J usage is TRBJ1-5, with D hard to call. V lost 6 bases and J lost 2, with 14 bases in between. The CDR3 has 15 residues. CDR1 and CDR2 (germline): MNHNS, SASEGT. The DNA for the CDR3 is TGTGCCAGCAGCGAACGGAGTCATGGCAATCAGCCCCAGCATTTT. Its translation: CASSERSHGNQPQHF.

A word on this clonotype: A read error may produce the germline difference seen at one junction end. The chain couples TRBV11-1 to TRBJ2-3, with a possible D match to TRBD2 (5 bases). This CDR3 has 16 residues. Germline CDR1 reads SGHAT; CDR2 reads FQDESV (reference sequence). CDR3 sequence: CANSKRLTVSTDTQYF. The CDR3 DNA is TGTGCCAACAGCAAGAGACTAACGGTTAGCACGGATACGCAGTATTTT.

The chain recombines TRBV4-1 with TRBJ2-1; 10 bases match TRBD2. The CDR3 extends over 22 amino acids. J gave up 1 base and V 2 bases, and 20 bases lay outside the gene matches. The germline V gene has CDR1 MGHRA and CDR2 YSYEKL. CDR3: CASSQPVGKKREGLSSYNEQFF. CDR3 bases: TGCGCCAGCAGCCAACCAGTGGGAAAAAAGCGGGAGGGCTTAAGTTCCTACAATGAGCAGTTCTTC.

J is TRBJ2-1 and V is TRBV7-9, with a possible D match to TRBD1 (6 bases). Trimming took 7 bases from V and 0 from J, leaving 13 bases between them. The CDR3 loop spans 15 amino acids. Germline loops: CDR1 SEHNR, CDR2 FQNEAQ (reference sequence). The CDR3 region has the DNA TGTGCCAGCAACCCGACAGGTAGCTCCTACAATGAGCAGTTCTTC. Translated: CASNPTGSSYNEQFF.

V usage is TRBV28 and J usage is TRBJ2-5, with D uncertain. V lost 4 bases to trimming and J lost 2 bases, with 8 bases between them. Looked up from germline, CDR1 is MDHEN and CDR2 is SYDVKM. CDR3 length: 13 residues. The CDR3 protein is CASSSIVQETQYF. The CDR3 region has the DNA TGTGCCAGCAGTTCTATTGTTCAAGAGACCCAGTACTTC.

Remarks on this clonotype: Since no conserved phenylalanine or tryptophan closes the CDR3, a read error is the likely cause. This chain uses TRBV5-1 with TRBJ1-1; D is possibly TRBD1 (5 bases). The germline CDR1 and CDR2 sequences are SGHRS and YFSETQ. This CDR3 region has 14 residues. This CDR3 is CASTLGGSSTEAFL. The CDR3 region has the DNA TGCGCCAGCACCTTGGGGGGGAGCTCGACTGAAGCTTTCCTT.

Remarks on this clonotype: Compared with germline, one end of the junction differs, possibly owing to a read error. The chain joins TRBV4-2 to TRBJ2-5, with 10 bases fitting TRBD2. The CDR3 is 15 residues long. The germline V gene has CDR1 LGHNA and CDR2 YNFKEQ. The CDR3: CSSSQRLAGEETQYF. The CDR3, as DNA: TGCTCCAGCAGCCAGCGGCTAGCGGGGGAGGAGACCCAGTACTTC.

Worth noting for this clonotype: The junction departs from germline at one end; a sequencing error may be responsible. V is TRBV11-2 and J is TRBJ2-1; no firm D call. The assigned J gene may be wrong: the sequence end matches TRBJ2-7 better. CDR1 is SGHAT and CDR2 is FQNNGV in the germline V gene. The CDR3 extends over 12 amino acids. CDR3 coding DNA: TGTGCCCGCAGCCCGGAATACAATGAACAGTACTTC. Translated: CARSPEYNEQYF.

A note on this clonotype: Since the CDR3 does not end with the conserved phenylalanine or tryptophan, this likely comes from a read error. The chain combines TRBV4-2 with TRBJ2-3; D uncertain. The CDR3 is made up of 13 amino acids. CDR1 is LGHNA and CDR2 is YNFKEQ in the germline V gene. The CDR3 DNA reads TGTGTCAGCAGCCAAGACTTGGGAGATACGCAGTATTAT. Protein: CVSSQDLGDTQYY.

J is TRBJ2-2 and V is TRBV11-2; D ambiguous. The V gene's germline CDR1 is SGHAT and CDR2 FQNNGV. This CDR3 comprises 13 residues. V shed 9 bases and J shed 9 bases, with 17 bases lying between them. DNA of the CDR3: TGTGCCAGTACCGGGTGGTCAGCCAGGGAGCTGTTTTTT. Its translation is CASTGWSARELFF.